This T cell receptor beta chain was retrieved from a study of blood T cell repertoires in COVID-19. Across the whole study: Sample material is recorded as cDNA or gDNA derived from T cells, B-cell-depleted T cells, or PBMCs.

The CDR3 contains 10 residues. The V gene lost 7 bases and the J gene lost 5 bases, with 5 bases spanning the gap. Germline values: CDR1 LNHDA, CDR2 SQIVND (reference sequence). Per the authors' pipeline: From reference gene primer amplification, estimates of nucleated cell counts were derived. Libraries were prepared by immunoSEQ multiplex PCR; TCRdb keeps only in-frame clonotypes and omits some of them. The D gene and trimming were derived from the DNA, and the V and J assignments and clone size from that table. The sample records 150,000 to 190,000 clones, around 83% being singletons. Enrolled during active infection, Seattle patients were then followed longitudinally.

Sequences were obtained from peripheral blood. The receptor was isolated from a woman in her sixties or seventies with COVID-19, enrolled during active disease. The chain employs TRBV19 and TRBJ1-1; D unclear. The CDR3 here is CASMRTEAFF. DNA for the CDR3: TGTGCCAGTATGAGGACTGAAGCTTTCTTT.